This T cell receptor (beta chain) was obtained from a study of blood T cell repertoires in COVID-19. At the level of the study: Acute and convalescent COVID-19 specimens originated in the United States, Italy and Spain. Sources were T cells, B-cell-depleted T cells, or PBMCs; the material itself was cDNA or gDNA.

Original processing methods: Reference gene primer amplification gave nucleated cell count estimates. Here immunoSEQ multiplex PCR was the method, and the copy in TCRdb shows in-frame clones only, minus some. That table gives V, J and clone size, and the DNA gave D and trimming. The sample lists tens of thousands of clones, roughly 80% occurring once. Trimming took off 4 bases at V and 7 bases at J, with 13 bases between the two ends. Germline V lookup: CDR1 SGHTA, CDR2 FQGNSA. CDR3 size: 13 residues. This chain joins TRBV7-2 and TRBJ1-1; tentative D call: TRBD1 (6 bases). This TCR came from a human donor in a cohort sampled during active or convalescent COVID-19. The sample was peripheral blood. The CDR3 protein is CASSSQGFGEAFF. DNA for the CDR3: TGTGCCAGCAGCTCACAGGGTTTCGGTGAAGCTTTCTTT.